Listed here is a single T cell receptor beta chain. The ends lost 3 bases at V and 0 bases at J; junction bases unmatched: 5. The CDR3 is made up of 16 amino acids. Germline CDR1 WSHSY, CDR2 SAAADI. This sample was taken from a study of shared T cell receptors in the human thymus. The protocol was immunoSEQ multiplex PCR, while the TCRdb copy is restricted to in-frame clones and leaves out a portion. The sample lists hundreds of thousands of clones; around 87% were seen once. These same data were also listed under a study on human thymus T cells.

The clonotype was recovered from a boy under two years old with a congenital heart defect. The sample was thymocytes. V gene TRBV10-2 combines with J gene TRBJ1-1, with 9 bases aligning to TRBD1. CDR3 amino acids: CASSEGDRAMNTEAFF. In DNA form, the CDR3 reads TGCGCCAGCAGTGAAGGGGACAGGGCTATGAACACTGAAGCTTTCTTT.